These 5 T cell receptor beta chains came from one sample sequenced in a study of blood T cell repertoires in COVID-19. Repertoires were generated with immunoSEQ multiplex PCR, while TCRdb's copy carries only in-frame clones and drops some. The sample has approximately 360,000 clones, approximately 88% seen once. The sequencing input was peripheral blood. The source is a man aged 35-49 years with acute or convalescent COVID-19.

This chain connects TRBV18 to TRBJ2-2; D is perhaps TRBD1 (5 bases). The germline V and J ends were trimmed by 2 bases and 0 bases, with 7 bases remaining between them. Germline-derived CDR1 and CDR2 are KGHSH and LQKENI. The CDR3 sequence is 15 residues long. The CDR3 DNA reads as TGTGCCAGCTCACCAGGGGCCTCGAACACCGGGGAGCTGTTTTTT. This translates into CASSPGASNTGELFF.

This chain uses TRBV27 with TRBJ2-7, with a weak D call TRBD2 (6 bases). Trimming took off 4 bases at V and 5 bases at J, with 18 bases between the two ends. This CDR3 has 15 residues. Germline CDR1 reads MNHEY; CDR2 reads SMNVEV (reference sequence). The CDR3 region is CASSCRWLACHEQYF. DNA for the CDR3: TGTGCCAGCAGTTGTAGGTGGCTAGCGTGCCACGAGCAGTACTTC.

This clone has only a few counts. The CDR3, as DNA: TGTGCCAGCAGTCACGGACAGGGGGACCCCTACGAGCAGTACTTC. The encoded protein is CASSHGQGDPYEQYF. The gene calls are TRBV7-9 and TRBJ2-7; 10 bases are shared with TRBD1. CDR1 and CDR2 from the germline V gene are SEHNR and FQNEAQ (reference sequence). The length of the CDR3 is 15 residues. The ends lost 6 bases at V and 2 bases at J; junction bases unmatched: 7.

The CDR3 loop reads CASSLAGPRAGETQYF. In nucleotides, the CDR3 is TGTGCCAGCAGCTTAGCGGGCCCCAGGGCTGGGGAGACCCAGTACTTC. V usage is TRBV11-2 and J usage is TRBJ2-5; TRBD1 is a possible D gene (5 bases). The CDR3 has 16 residues. V lost 1 base and J lost 5, with 17 bases in between. CDR1 is SGHAT and CDR2 is FQNNGV in the germline V gene.

The chain links TRBV28 to TRBJ1-1; the D gene is possibly TRBD1 (6 bases). Per germline, CDR1 MDHEN and CDR2 SYDVKM. The CDR3 contains 14 residues. The V gene lost 10 bases and the J gene lost 3 bases, with 18 bases spanning the gap. The DNA for the CDR3 is TGTGCCATCTACCTACAGGGTCGAGACACTGAAGCTTTCTTT. It is translated as CAIYLQGRDTEAFF.